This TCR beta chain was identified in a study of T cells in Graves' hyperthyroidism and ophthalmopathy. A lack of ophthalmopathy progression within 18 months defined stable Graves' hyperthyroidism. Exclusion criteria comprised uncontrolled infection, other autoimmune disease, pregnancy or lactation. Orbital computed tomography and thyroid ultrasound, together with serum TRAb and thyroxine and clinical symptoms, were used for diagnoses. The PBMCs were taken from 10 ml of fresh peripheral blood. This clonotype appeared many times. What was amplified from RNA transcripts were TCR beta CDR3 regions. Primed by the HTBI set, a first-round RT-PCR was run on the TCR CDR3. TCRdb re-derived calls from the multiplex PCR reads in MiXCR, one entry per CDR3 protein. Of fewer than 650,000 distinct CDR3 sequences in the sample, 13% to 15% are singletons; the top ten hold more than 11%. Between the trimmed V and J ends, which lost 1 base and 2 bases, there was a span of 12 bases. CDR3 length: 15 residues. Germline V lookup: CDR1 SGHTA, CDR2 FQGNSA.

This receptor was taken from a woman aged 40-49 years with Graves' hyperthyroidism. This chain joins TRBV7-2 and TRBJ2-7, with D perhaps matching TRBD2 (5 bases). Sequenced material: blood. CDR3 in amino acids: CASSLVGGQTYEQYF. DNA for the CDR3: TGTGCCAGCAGCTTAGTCGGCGGGCAAACCTACGAGCAGTACTTC.